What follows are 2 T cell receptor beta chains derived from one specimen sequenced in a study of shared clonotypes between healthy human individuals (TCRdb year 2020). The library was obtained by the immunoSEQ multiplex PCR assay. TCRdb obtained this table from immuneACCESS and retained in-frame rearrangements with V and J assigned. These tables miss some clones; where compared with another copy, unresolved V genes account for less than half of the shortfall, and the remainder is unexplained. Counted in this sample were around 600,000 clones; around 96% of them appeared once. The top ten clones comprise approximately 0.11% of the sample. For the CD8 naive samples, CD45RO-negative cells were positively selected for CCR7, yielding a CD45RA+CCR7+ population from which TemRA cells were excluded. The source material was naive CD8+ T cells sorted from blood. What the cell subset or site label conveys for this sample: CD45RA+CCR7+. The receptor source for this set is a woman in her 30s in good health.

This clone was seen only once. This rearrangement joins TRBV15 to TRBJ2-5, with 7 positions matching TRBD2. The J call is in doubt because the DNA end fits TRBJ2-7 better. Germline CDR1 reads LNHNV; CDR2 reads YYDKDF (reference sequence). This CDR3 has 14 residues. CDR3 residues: CATSREAGAYEQYF. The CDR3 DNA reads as TGTGCCACCAGCAGAGAGGCGGGAGCCTACGAGCAGTACTTC.

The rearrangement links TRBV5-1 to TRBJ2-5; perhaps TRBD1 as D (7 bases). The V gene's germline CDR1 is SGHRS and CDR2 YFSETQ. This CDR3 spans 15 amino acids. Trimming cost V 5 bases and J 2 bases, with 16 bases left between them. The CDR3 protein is CASRNRQGGQETQYF. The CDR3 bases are TGCGCCAGCAGAAACCGACAGGGAGGTCAAGAGACCCAGTACTTC.